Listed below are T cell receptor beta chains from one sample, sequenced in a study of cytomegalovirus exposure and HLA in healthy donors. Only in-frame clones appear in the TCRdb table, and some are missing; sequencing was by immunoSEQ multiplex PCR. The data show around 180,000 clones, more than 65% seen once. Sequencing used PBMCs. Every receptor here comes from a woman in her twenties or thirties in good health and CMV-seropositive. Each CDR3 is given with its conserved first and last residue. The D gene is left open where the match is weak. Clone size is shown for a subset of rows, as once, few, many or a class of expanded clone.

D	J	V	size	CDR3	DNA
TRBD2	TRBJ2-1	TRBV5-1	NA	CASSWTSGNEQFF	TGCGCCAGCAGCTGGACTAGCGGGAATGAGCAGTTCTTC
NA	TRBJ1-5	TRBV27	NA	CASSPVNRGNQPQHF	TGTGCCAGCAGTCCCGTCAACAGGGGCAATCAGCCCCAGCATTTT
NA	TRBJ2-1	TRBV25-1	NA	CASSEYGARVTYNEQFF	TGTGCCAGCAGTGAATATGGGGCCAGGGTGACCTACAATGAGCAGTTCTTC
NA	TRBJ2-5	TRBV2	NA	CASRGGETQYF	TGTGCCAGCAGAGGGGGAGAGACCCAGTACTTC
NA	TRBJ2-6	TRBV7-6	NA	CASSLVMRTSGANVLTF	TGTGCCAGCAGCTTAGTGATGCGAACCTCTGGGGCCAACGTCCTGACTTTC
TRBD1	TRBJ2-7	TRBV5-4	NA	CASSLGQGAYEQYF	TGTGCCAGCAGCTTAGGACAGGGGGCCTACGAGCAGTACTTC
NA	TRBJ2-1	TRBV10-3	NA	CAIQPGDNEQFF	TGTGCCATACAGCCCGGGGACAATGAGCAGTTCTTC
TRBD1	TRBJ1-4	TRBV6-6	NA	CASRRGQANEKLFF	TGTGCCAGCAGGAGAGGACAGGCGAATGAAAAACTGTTTTTT
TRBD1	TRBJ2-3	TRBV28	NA	CASTSLWGQGTDTQYF	TGTGCCAGCACATCCTTATGGGGACAGGGAACAGATACGCAGTATTTT
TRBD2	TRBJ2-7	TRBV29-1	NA	CSVGGFLAGDAMNNYEQYF	TGCAGCGTTGGGGGGTTTCTAGCGGGAGATGCAATGAACAATTACGAGCAGTACTTC
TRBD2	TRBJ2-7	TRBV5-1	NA	CASSLEPLAGGPGDYEQYF	TGCGCCAGCAGCTTGGAACCCCTAGCGGGAGGGCCCGGAGACTACGAGCAGTACTTC
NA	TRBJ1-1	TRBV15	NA	CATSRGLFTGPNTEAFF	TGTGCCACCAGCAGAGGCCTTTTTACAGGGCCGAACACTGAAGCTTTCTTT
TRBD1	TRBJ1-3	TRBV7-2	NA	CASSLNQGASGNTIYF	TGTGCCAGCAGCTTAAACCAGGGGGCGTCTGGAAACACCATATATTTT
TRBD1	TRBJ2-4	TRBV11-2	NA	CASSLSGQGYVDIQYF	TGTGCCAGCAGCTTATCAGGACAGGGCTATGTAGACATTCAGTACTTC
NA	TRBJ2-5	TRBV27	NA	CASSPFRTRDTASSQYF	TGTGCCAGCAGCCCGTTCCGGACCCGGGACACGGCTTCGTCCCAGTACTTC
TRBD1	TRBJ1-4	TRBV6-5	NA	CASSLTGANEKLFF	TGTGCCAGCAGTTTGACAGGGGCTAATGAAAAACTGTTTTTT
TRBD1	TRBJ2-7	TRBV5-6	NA	CASSLWPGTGMIGQYF	TGTGCCAGCAGCTTGTGGCCCGGGACAGGGATGATCGGGCAGTACTTC
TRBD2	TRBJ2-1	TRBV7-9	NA	CASSLEREGPFF	TGTGCCAGCAGCTTGGAGCGGGAGGGCCCATTCTTC
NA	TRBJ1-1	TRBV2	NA	CASMRGNTEAFF	TGTGCCAGCATGCGAGGGAACACTGAAGCTTTCTTT
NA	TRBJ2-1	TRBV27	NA	CASSFSTNNEQFF	TGTGCCAGCAGTTTTTCCACAAACAATGAGCAGTTCTTC
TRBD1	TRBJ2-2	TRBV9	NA	CASSQQGENTGELFF	TGTGCCAGCAGCCAACAGGGGGAAAACACCGGGGAGCTGTTTTTT
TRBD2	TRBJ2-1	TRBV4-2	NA	CASSPGLATYNEQFF	TGTGCCAGCAGCCCGGGACTAGCGACCTACAATGAGCAGTTCTTC
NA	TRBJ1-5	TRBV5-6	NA	CASSLGDRLNQPQHF	TGTGCCAGCAGCTTGGGCGACAGGCTTAATCAGCCCCAGCATTTT
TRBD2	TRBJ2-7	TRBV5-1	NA	CASTSSGNYEQYF	TGCGCCAGCACCTCTAGCGGGAACTACGAGCAGTACTTC
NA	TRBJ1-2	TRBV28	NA	CASSWAEGGQKVGYTF	TGTGCCAGCAGTTGGGCCGAAGGGGGTCAGAAGGTTGGCTACACCTTC
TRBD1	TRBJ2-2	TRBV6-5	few	CATTQGAIGELFF	TGTGCCACGACACAGGGGGCAATCGGGGAGCTGTTTTTT
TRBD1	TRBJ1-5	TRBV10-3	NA	CAISGVQQGGQPQHF	TGTGCCATCAGTGGCGTTCAACAGGGGGGTCAGCCCCAGCATTTT
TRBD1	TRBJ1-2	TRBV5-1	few	CASSLSGQGYGYTF	TGCGCCAGCAGCTTGTCGGGACAGGGTTATGGCTACACCTTC